The 12 T cell receptor beta chains below come from one sample, sequenced in a study of regulatory T cells in long-lasting Graves disease. iRepertoire HTBI primers and Arm-PCR of CDR3 regions built TCR beta libraries. TCRdb reprocessed the multiplex PCR reads via MiXCR and lists one record per CDR3 protein. The sample lists under 450,000 distinct CDR3 sequences, about 12% occurring once. The time point was: newly diagnosed GD, antithyroid drugs for less than 3 months. RNA isolated from PBMCs was used to make the TCR library. This sample was also put to use in a study of T cells in Graves' hyperthyroidism and ophthalmopathy.

Sequenced material: peripheral blood mononuclear cells (PBMCs), taken at new diagnosis, from a patient treated with antithyroid drugs. Receptors were obtained from a woman aged 18-35 years with Graves disease.

This clonotype was picked up many times. This may be a read error, as it is one base from a much larger clone. The chain employs TRBV18 and TRBJ2-5; D gene unclear. The CDR3 spans 12 residues. The V gene lost 1 base and the J gene lost 2 bases, with 2 bases spanning the gap. The V gene's germline CDR1 is KGHSH and CDR2 LQKENI. In DNA, the CDR3 is TGTGCCAGCTCACCACGGCAAGAGACCCAGTACTTC. It encodes CASSPRQETQYF.

This clonotype was recorded many times. J is TRBJ2-7 and V is TRBV3-1, with 8 bases aligning to TRBD2. V was clipped by 4 bases and J by 5 bases; unmatched bases: 4. The germline V gene encodes CDR1 LGHDT and CDR2 YNNKEL (reference sequence). There are 13 residues in the CDR3. This CDR3 reads CASSPGLVNEQYV. CDR3 nucleotides: TGTGCCAGCAGCCCGGGACTAGTCAACGAGCAGTACGTC.

This clonotype was detected ten times or more. This chain uses TRBV7-2 with TRBJ1-3; unclear D gene. Germline V gene data show CDR1 as SGHTA and CDR2 as FQGNSA. The CDR3 covers 16 residues. The V end lost 1 base, the J end lost 0 bases, and 10 bases lay between the germline ends. The CDR3 DNA is TGTGCCAGCAGCTTAGGCACGAGGAGCTCTGGAAACACCATATATTTT. It yields the protein CASSLGTRSSGNTIYF.

Many counts were recorded for this clonotype. This chain joins TRBV6-4 and TRBJ1-1; no definite D call. The CDR3 consists of 15 residues. V dropped 2 bases and J dropped 0 bases, with 10 bases sitting between them. Germline V gene sequence: CDR1 MRHNA, CDR2 SNTAGT. CDR3 coding DNA: TGTGCCAGCAGTGACAGCACCAACATGAACACTGAAGCTTTCTTT. Residues: CASSDSTNMNTEAFF.

Ten or more counts support this clonotype. The J gene is TRBJ2-1, the V gene TRBV7-3, with TRBD1 matching 10 bases. Germline V lookup: CDR1 SGHTA, CDR2 FQGTGA. The CDR3 is 15 amino acids. The V segment lost 5 bases and the J segment 6 bases; nucleotides outside the gene matches: 7. This CDR3 reads CASSPRTGGRNEQFF. The CDR3 DNA reads TGTGCCAGCAGCCCTCGGACAGGGGGGCGCAATGAGCAGTTCTTC.

The chain recombines TRBV29-1 with TRBJ2-5; tentatively, D is TRBD1 or TRBD2 (5 bases each). The CDR3 extends over 12 amino acids. Germline V gene data show CDR1 as SQVTM and CDR2 as ANQGSEA. V lost 3 bases to trimming and J lost 0 bases, with 5 bases between them. CDR3 coding DNA: TGCAGCGTTGAGGGGGACCAAGAGACCCAGTACTTC. Translating it yields CSVEGDQETQYF.

This clonotype has ten or more counts. This CDR3 is CASSGRTGGTDTQYF. The CDR3 region has the DNA TGTGCCAGCAGTGGTAGGACAGGGGGCACAGATACGCAGTATTTT. This chain uses TRBV12-3 or TRBV12-4 with TRBJ2-3; 9 bases align to TRBD1. Losses at the gene ends were 5 bases for V and 1 base for J; bases not matched to a gene: 4. CDR3 length equals 15 residues.

Many counts were recorded for this clonotype. V and J are TRBV5-1 and TRBJ2-1; no definite D call. In germline, CDR1 is SGHRS, CDR2 YFSETQ. This CDR3 contains 16 residues. V shed 0 bases and J shed 2 bases, with 12 bases lying between them. CDR3: CASSLGGRTTYNEQFF. The CDR3 coding sequence is TGCGCCAGCAGCTTGGGAGGACGGACCACCTACAATGAGCAGTTCTTC.

This clonotype was recorded at least ten times. The chain joins TRBV12-3 or TRBV12-4 to TRBJ2-3, with 11 bases matching TRBD1. The J segment lost 1 base and the V segment lost 6 bases, leaving 3 bases of the junction unmatched. This CDR3 is built from 15 residues. This chain's CDR3 is CASRDRGLRTDTQYF. The CDR3 coding sequence is TGTGCCAGCAGGGACAGGGGGCTCCGCACAGATACGCAGTATTTT.

This clonotype rates as large. The genes are TRBV27 and TRBJ2-3; TRBD2 agrees at 7 bases. Germline CDR1 and CDR2: MNHEY and SMNVEV (reference sequence). V lost 4 bases and J lost 3; bases outside the gene matches: 10. The CDR3 totals 16 residues. This CDR3 is CASSSRITGGTDTQYF. The CDR3 region has the DNA TGTGCCAGCAGTTCCCGGATTACGGGGGGAACAGATACGCAGTATTTT.

This clonotype was observed many times. This chain joins TRBV19 and TRBJ2-1; TRBD2 matches 10 bases. This CDR3 has 14 amino acids. Per the germline V gene, CDR1 is LNHDA and CDR2 is SQIVND (reference sequence). V was clipped by 11 bases and J by 7 bases; unmatched bases: 11. The CDR3, as DNA: TGTGCCTGCTCAAGGACTAGCGGCCCTAATGAGCAGTTCTTC. Residues: CACSRTSGPNEQFF.

This clonotype was counted at least ten times. The rearrangement links TRBV2 to TRBJ1-2; D not certain. Germline V gene sequence: CDR1 SNHLY, CDR2 FYNNEI. CDR3 length: 13 residues. V gave up 1 base and J gave up 2 bases, with 5 bases separating them. In nucleotides, the CDR3 is TGTGCCAGCAGTGAAGTGGGAAACTATGGCTACACCTTC. This gives the protein CASSEVGNYGYTF.